Below, 25 T cell receptor beta chains from the same sample are listed, as sequenced in a study of beta chain features in type 1 diabetes. Expressed TCRB transcripts were sequenced, since all the RNA that had been isolated was reverse transcribed. Method: immunoSEQ multiplex PCR; TCRdb's copy keeps in-frame clones and lacks some. The sample consists of 350,000 to 450,000 clones, about 15% of them appearing once. The specimen was naive CD4+ T cells from blood. The receptors here all came from a woman between 18 and 30 years old in good health.

This clone has only a few counts. V is TRBV5-4 and J is TRBJ1-2; 7 bases match TRBD1. The junction had 5 bases not matched to a gene; V was cut back by 3 bases and J by 0 bases. This CDR3 has 15 amino acids. Germline CDR1 and CDR2: SGHNT and YYREEE (reference sequence). DNA of the CDR3: TGTGCCAGCAGCTCACAGGGGTCAGCTAACTATGGCTACACCTTC. Its translation is CASSSQGSANYGYTF.

The V call is TRBV2, the J call TRBJ1-1; D is uncertain. Trimming shortened V by 5 bases and J by 10 bases, and 20 bases separated the two germline ends. Per the germline V gene, CDR1 is SNHLY and CDR2 is FYNNEI. There are 14 residues in the CDR3. CDR3 nucleotide sequence: TGTGCCAGCAGTCGATTGGAGTCCTCCTACCCAGCTTTCTTT. This translates into CASSRLESSYPAFF.

This chain connects TRBV5-6 to TRBJ2-2, with 9 bases identical to TRBD2. The germline V gene has CDR1 SGHDT and CDR2 YYEEEE. The ends lost 0 bases at V and 4 bases at J; junction bases unmatched: 1. This CDR3 region has 15 residues. In DNA, the CDR3 is TGTGCCAGCAGCTTGGCAGCGGGAGGCACCGGGGAGCTGTTTTTT. Translated: CASSLAAGGTGELFF.

The V gene is TRBV5-1, the J gene TRBJ2-7; 11 nucleotides match TRBD1. The V and J ends lost 0 bases and 4 bases, in that order; junction bases with no gene match: 3. The CDR3 is 15 amino acids. Germline V gives CDR1 SGHRS, CDR2 YFSETQ. CDR3 sequence (DNA): TGCGCCAGCAGCTTGGGCGGGACAGGGGGTTACGAGCAGTACTTC. It is translated as CASSLGGTGGYEQYF. Drawing the rest from reference TRBV5-1 and TRBJ2-7, the complete variable domain is KAGVTQTPRYLIKTRGQQVTLSCSPISGHRSVSWYQQTPGQGLQFLFEYFSETQRNKGNFPGRFSGRQFSNSRSEMNVSTLELGDSALYLCASSLGGTGGYEQYFGPGTRLTVT.

The V and J genes are TRBV28 and TRBJ1-1; no clear D gene. From germline, CDR1 is MDHEN and CDR2 SYDVKM. Deletions cut 6 bases from V and 3 bases from J, with 11 bases between. The CDR3 has 13 amino acids. As DNA, the CDR3 is TGTGCCAGCAGCAACAGCCCTTACACTGAAGCTTTCTTT. Its protein is CASSNSPYTEAFF.

This clone has a handful of counts. The V call is TRBV11-2, the J call TRBJ2-7, with 9 bases identical to TRBD1. CDR1 is SGHAT, CDR2 FQNNGV, per germline. The J segment lost 5 bases and the V segment lost 0 bases, leaving 11 bases of the junction unmatched. CDR3 length equals 17 residues. CDR3 in DNA: TGTGCCAGCAGCTTAGATCTGGCCTGGACAGGGGCCCACGAGCAGTACTTC. Translation gives CASSLDLAWTGAHEQYF.

This chain joins TRBV27 and TRBJ2-6; D call uncertain. Germline CDR1 and CDR2: MNHEY and SMNVEV (reference sequence). Trimming shortened V by 4 bases and J by 0 bases, and 10 bases separated the two germline ends. This CDR3 has 16 residues. The CDR3 here is CASSSRHLSGANVLTF. CDR3 DNA sequence: TGTGCCAGCAGTTCCCGACACCTCTCTGGGGCCAACGTCCTGACTTTC. The whole variable domain, remainder taken from reference TRBV27 and TRBJ2-6, is EAQVTQNPRYLITVTGKKLTVTCSQNMNHEYMSWYRQDPGLGLRQIYYSMNVEVTDKGDVPEGYKVSRKEKRNFPLILESPSPNQTSLYFCASSSRHLSGANVLTFGAGSRLTVL.

This sequence joins TRBV7-3 and TRBJ2-1; TRBD2 is a possible D gene (7 bases). There are 15 residues in the CDR3. The V gene lost 1 base and the J gene lost 10 bases, with 17 bases spanning the gap. Germline CDR1 is SGHTA and CDR2 is FQGTGA. The CDR3 coding sequence is TGTGCCAGCAGCTTAATGGGGGGAGGGGGTTTAGAGCAGTTCTTC. Amino acid sequence: CASSLMGGGGLEQFF.

The chain is built from TRBV20-1 and TRBJ2-1; perhaps TRBD1 as D (5 bases). CDR3 length equals 11 residues. CDR1 and CDR2 from the germline V gene are DFQATT and SNEGSKA (reference sequence). Trimming left V 1 base short and J 8 bases short, with 6 bases between. The CDR3 coding sequence is TGCAGTGCTAGAGGGGGCCATGAGCAGTTCTTC. Amino acids: CSARGGHEQFF.

This clone was counted a few times. J is TRBJ2-7 and V is TRBV4-2, with D perhaps matching TRBD2 (6 bases). This CDR3 has 17 residues. CDR1 and CDR2 (germline): LGHNA, YNFKEQ. The ends were cut back, 4 bases at V and 1 base at J, with 20 bases in the middle. CDR3 DNA sequence: TGTGCCAGCAGCCCCCCCCCGCCCACAGCGGGTTCCTACGAGCAGTACTTC. As protein: CASSPPPPTAGSYEQYF.

This clone was detected a few times. The V call is TRBV2, the J call TRBJ2-1, with 15 bases matching TRBD2. Per germline, CDR1 SNHLY and CDR2 FYNNEI. With 4 bases clipped from V and 2 bases from J, the junction kept 12 bases outside the gene matches. The CDR3 covers 20 residues. In DNA, the CDR3 is TGTGCCAGCAGTGCACGTAGGACTAGCGGGAGGGGCCCAACCTACAATGAGCAGTTCTTC. Protein product: CASSARRTSGRGPTYNEQFF.

The chain recombines TRBV5-4 with TRBJ2-5, with 10 bases lining up with TRBD2. Losses at the gene ends were 4 bases for V and 3 bases for J; bases not matched to a gene: 9. CDR3 length equals 16 residues. The germline gives CDR1 SGHNT, CDR2 YYREEE (reference sequence). The CDR3 reads CASSLRTSGPKETQYF. The CDR3 DNA is TGTGCCAGCAGCCTTCGGACTAGCGGACCAAAAGAGACCCAGTACTTC. Looking up the rest from reference TRBV5-4 and TRBJ2-5 gives the full variable domain: ETGVTQSPTHLIKTRGQQVTLRCSSQSGHNTVSWYQQALGQGPQFIFQYYREEENGRGNFPPRFSGLQFPNYSSELNVNALELDDSALYLCASSLRTSGPKETQYFGPGTRLLVL.

The chain uses TRBV28 and TRBJ2-3, with 9 bases fitting TRBD1. After removal of 5 bases from V and 4 bases from J, the junction contained 7 bases not matched to a gene. In germline, CDR1 is MDHEN, CDR2 SYDVKM. The CDR3 sequence is 15 residues long. CDR3 residues: CASSPRTGEADTQYF. The CDR3 DNA follows: TGTGCCAGCAGTCCGCGGACAGGGGAGGCAGATACGCAGTATTTT.

This clone was recorded a few times. The rearrangement uses TRBV29-1 and TRBJ2-3; the D is unclear. Germline CDR1 SQVTM, CDR2 ANQGSEA. The CDR3 contains 12 residues. V lost 3 bases to trimming and J lost 0 bases, with 4 bases between them. Written as DNA, the CDR3 is TGCAGCGTTGATCAGAGCACAGATACGCAGTATTTT. It specifies CSVDQSTDTQYF.

This clone has just a few counts. J is TRBJ2-1 and V is TRBV29-1, with D perhaps matching TRBD2 (6 bases). Germline V gene sequence: CDR1 SQVTM, CDR2 ANQGSEA. The CDR3 loop spans 12 amino acids. The V and J ends lost 4 bases and 8 bases respectively, with 12 bases between them. The CDR3 coding sequence is TGCAGCGTTGCTAGCGCCGACCATGAGCAGTTCTTC. Protein sequence: CSVASADHEQFF.

The chain uses TRBV29-1 and TRBJ2-5; the match to TRBD2 covers 14 bases. Gene TRBJ2-7 matches the end of the DNA better, so the J call may be wrong. CDR1 is SQVTM, CDR2 ANQGSEA, per germline. The CDR3 has 15 amino acids. The CDR3: CSVEPGLAGEGEQYF. CDR3 nucleotides: TGCAGCGTGGAGCCGGGACTAGCGGGAGAAGGCGAGCAGTACTTC.

This clone appeared a few times. The chain combines TRBV9 with TRBJ2-3, with 7 bases fitting TRBD2. Losses at the gene ends were 1 base for V and 7 bases for J; bases not matched to a gene: 12. Per the germline V gene, CDR1 is SGDLS and CDR2 is YYNGEE. CDR3 length equals 16 residues. The CDR3 DNA reads TGTGCCAGCAGCGTAAGTACAGGCGGGAGTAAGCATACGCAGTATTTT. Protein: CASSVSTGGSKHTQYF. The whole variable domain, filled in from reference TRBV9 and TRBJ2-3, reads DSGVTQTPKHLITATGQRVTLRCSPRSGDLSVYWYQQSLDQGLQFLIQYYNGEERAKGNILERFSAQQFPDLHSELNLSSLELGDSALYFCASSVSTGGSKHTQYFGPGTRLTVL.

The V gene is TRBV30, the J gene TRBJ2-7, with D perhaps TRBD1 (5 bases). Germline values: CDR1 GTSNPN, CDR2 SVGIG (reference sequence). The V and J ends lost 2 bases and 3 bases respectively, with 8 bases between them. The CDR3 extends over 12 amino acids. The CDR3 DNA is TGTGCCTGGAGTCGACAGAGCTACGAGCAGTACTTC. This encodes CAWSRQSYEQYF. Complete variable domain (other parts from reference TRBV30 and TRBJ2-7): SQTIHQWPATLVQPVGSPLSLECTVEGTSNPNLYWYRQAAGRGLQLLFYSVGIGQISSEVPQNLSASRPQDRQFILSSKKLLLSDSGFYLCAWSRQSYEQYFGPGTRLTVT.

In this sample, this clone turned up a few times. The chain has TRBV16 and TRBJ2-7; possibly TRBD2 for D (5 bases). Germline CDR1 is KGHSY and CDR2 is FQNENV. V lost 0 bases and J 3 bases, leaving 6 bases between the germline ends. The CDR3 is 13 amino acids. In DNA, the CDR3 is TGTGCCAGCAGCCAATCTCGGGGCTACGAGCAGTACTTC. This encodes CASSQSRGYEQYF.

This clone was seen a handful of times. V and J are TRBV18 and TRBJ1-5; D might be TRBD1 (5 bases). Germline V gene data show CDR1 as KGHSH and CDR2 as LQKENI. The CDR3 totals 14 residues. Trimming took 6 bases from V and 5 from J, leaving 14 bases between them. In DNA, the CDR3 is TGTGCCAGCTCCACAGCTGGGGGGGATCAGCCCCAGCATTTT. This sequence encodes CASSTAGGDQPQHF.

This clone was seen more than once but under ten times. The CDR3 DNA is TGTGCCAGCAGTGGGGGACAGGGGGCGTCCTATGGCTACACCTTC. Amino acids: CASSGGQGASYGYTF. The chain recombines TRBV25-1 with TRBJ1-2, with 12 positions matching TRBD1. This CDR3 has 15 residues. V shed 4 bases and J 4 bases; nucleotides not matched to a gene: 4. The germline V gene has CDR1 MGHDK and CDR2 SYGVNS.

This clone was recorded a few times. The chain has TRBV19 and TRBJ2-1; 7 bases line up with TRBD1. V shed 9 bases and J 5 bases; nucleotides not matched to a gene: 10. This CDR3 spans 14 amino acids. Germline V gene data show CDR1 as LNHDA and CDR2 as SQIVND (reference sequence). CDR3 amino acids: CASYPGTANNEQFF. CDR3 nucleotides: TGTGCCAGCTACCCGGGGACAGCCAACAATGAGCAGTTCTTC. The full variable domain, its missing parts supplied by reference TRBV19 and TRBJ2-1, is DGGITQSPKYLFRKEGQNVTLSCEQNLNHDAMYWYRQDPGQGLRLIYYSQIVNDFQKGDIAEGYSVSREKKESFPLTVTSAQKNPTAFYLCASYPGTANNEQFFGPGTRLTVL.

The rearrangement links TRBV7-2 to TRBJ1-2; the D gene is possibly TRBD1 (5 bases). The germline V and J ends were trimmed by 0 bases and 7 bases, with 15 bases remaining between them. Per germline, CDR1 SGHTA and CDR2 FQGNSA. This CDR3 comprises 15 residues. The CDR3, as DNA: TGTGCCAGCAGCTTAGCGCTGGAGGGGCCGGGTGGCTACACCTTC. Its translation: CASSLALEGPGGYTF.

This clone was counted once. The V gene is TRBV6-4, the J gene TRBJ2-2; 8 positions match TRBD2. V shed 8 bases, J shed 0 bases, and the junction held 2 bases outside the gene matches. The CDR3 is made up of 14 amino acids. The germline CDR1 and CDR2 sequences are MRHNA and SNTAGT. CDR3: CASSGGSNTGELFF. The CDR3 coding sequence is TGTGCCAGCTCGGGGGGGTCGAACACCGGGGAGCTGTTTTTT.

This clone was detected only a few times. The genes are TRBV23-1 and TRBJ2-1; 10 bases line up with TRBD2. TRBV23-1 is placed among ORFs of uncertain function. This CDR3 comprises 15 residues. J lost 2 bases, V lost 8 bases, and 6 bases had no gene match. CDR3: CASCLAGVAYNEQFF. The CDR3 region has the DNA TGCGCCAGCTGTCTAGCGGGAGTGGCCTACAATGAGCAGTTCTTC.